This record covers a single TCR beta chain. With V trimmed by 9 bases and J by 3 bases, 11 bases remained unmatched. This CDR3 contains 15 residues. CDR1 is LNHNV, CDR2 YYDKDF, per germline (reference sequence). These data belong to a study of shared T cell receptors in the human thymus. Sequenced by immunoSEQ multiplex PCR; TCRdb stores in-frame clones only, minus some. The table lists about 500,000 clones, roughly 74% of them singletons. These data were also filed under a second study, of human thymus T cells. That report adds: Donors consisted of healthy Finnish infants (having corrective surgery for congenital heart defects). Thymic samples were excised during corrective heart operations. An apparent bias in V and J gene usage was seen in thymic and blood repertoires. Related research described thymic repertoires that were highly overlapping among unrelated individuals.

The receptor was derived from a boy under two years old with a congenital heart defect. The specimen was thymocytes. V is TRBV15 and J is TRBJ2-1; 7 bases are a match to TRBD2. The CDR3 loop reads CATDQSGGLYNEQFF. CDR3 nucleotide sequence: TGTGCCACGGACCAGTCGGGAGGCCTCTACAATGAGCAGTTCTTC.